These T cell receptor beta chains were read from a single sample in a study of cytotoxic CD8 clonotypes in ibrutinib-treated CLL. Method: immunoSEQ multiplex PCR; TCRdb's copy keeps in-frame clones and lacks some. This sample has 150,000 or so clones, with more than 65% found just once. Sequenced here: PBMCs, sampled after 12 months of ibrutinib treatment. These receptors all come from a human donor with chronic lymphocytic leukemia. The conserved cysteine and the conserved F or W are not part of the CDR3 here. Each record gives: J gene, V gene, clone size, CDR3 protein. Not every row has a clone size; where given, it reads once, few, many or a size class.

j_gene: TRBJ2-1; v_gene: TRBV21-1; abundance: .; CDR3aa: ASTPRAGGEQF
j_gene: TRBJ1-2; v_gene: TRBV10-3; abundance: .; CDR3aa: AISESIVQGDGYT
j_gene: TRBJ2-7; v_gene: TRBV5-4; abundance: .; CDR3aa: ASSPTQSPYEQY
j_gene: TRBJ2-7; v_gene: TRBV9; abundance: once; CDR3aa: ASSVPPRGGTYEQY
j_gene: TRBJ1-4; v_gene: TRBV28; abundance: once; CDR3aa: ASTPAGKRSNEKLF
j_gene: TRBJ2-2; v_gene: TRBV6-6; abundance: .; CDR3aa: ASKSAGGTGELF
j_gene: TRBJ2-5; v_gene: TRBV30; abundance: .; CDR3aa: AWSVSGGEETQY
j_gene: TRBJ2-3; v_gene: TRBV28; abundance: .; CDR3aa: ASSLPGTQY
j_gene: TRBJ2-5; v_gene: TRBV5-1; abundance: .; CDR3aa: ASSLVGETQY
j_gene: TRBJ2-7; v_gene: TRBV7-8; abundance: .; CDR3aa: ASSPFPTESSYEQY
j_gene: TRBJ1-2; v_gene: TRBV4-1; abundance: .; CDR3aa: ASRLDREDGYT
j_gene: TRBJ2-1; v_gene: TRBV9; abundance: .; CDR3aa: ASSVGTSGDEQF
j_gene: TRBJ2-7; v_gene: TRBV5-1; abundance: once; CDR3aa: ASSLDAGGYEQY
j_gene: TRBJ1-2; v_gene: TRBV18; abundance: .; CDR3aa: ASSPEQRSNYGYT
j_gene: TRBJ2-5; v_gene: TRBV14; abundance: .; CDR3aa: ASSQGARSETQY
j_gene: TRBJ2-7; v_gene: TRBV6-1; abundance: .; CDR3aa: ASRWVLDEQY
j_gene: TRBJ2-1; v_gene: TRBV29-1; abundance: many; CDR3aa: SVEGVAGDEQF
j_gene: TRBJ2-1; v_gene: TRBV2; abundance: .; CDR3aa: ASSEGSSGRPVKEQF
j_gene: TRBJ2-1; v_gene: TRBV5-1; abundance: .; CDR3aa: ASRGGVSSYNEQF
j_gene: TRBJ1-2; v_gene: TRBV5-1; abundance: once; CDR3aa: ASSSGDSTGLYGYT
j_gene: TRBJ1-5; v_gene: TRBV19; abundance: once; CDR3aa: ASQVSPNQPQH
j_gene: TRBJ2-7; v_gene: TRBV5-1; abundance: .; CDR3aa: ASSLGTASYEQY
j_gene: TRBJ1-1; v_gene: TRBV7-3; abundance: .; CDR3aa: ASSLATGGEAF
j_gene: TRBJ2-1; v_gene: TRBV5-1; abundance: .; CDR3aa: ASSLGSENEQF
j_gene: TRBJ2-3; v_gene: TRBV4-3; abundance: .; CDR3aa: ASSQVWGSTDTQY
j_gene: TRBJ1-2; v_gene: TRBV19; abundance: .; CDR3aa: ASSIEENYGYT
j_gene: TRBJ2-7; v_gene: TRBV15; abundance: .; CDR3aa: ATSRAGLSSYEQY
j_gene: TRBJ1-2; v_gene: TRBV5-4; abundance: .; CDR3aa: ASSYWGGGLNGYT
j_gene: TRBJ2-2; v_gene: TRBV7-6; abundance: .; CDR3aa: ASSLAQASGRGTGELF
j_gene: TRBJ2-3; v_gene: TRBV9; abundance: .; CDR3aa: ASSVAAGATDTQY
j_gene: TRBJ2-6; v_gene: TRBV30; abundance: .; CDR3aa: AWSVGLGSGANVLT
j_gene: TRBJ1-2; v_gene: TRBV7-5; abundance: .; CDR3aa: VRSLVSYGVPSYGYT
j_gene: TRBJ1-4; v_gene: TRBV12-5; abundance: .; CDR3aa: ASGLVVSTRSGRRGPTNEKLF
j_gene: TRBJ2-4; v_gene: TRBV14; abundance: few; CDR3aa: ASSQQRGVQY
j_gene: TRBJ2-1; v_gene: TRBV28; abundance: .; CDR3aa: ASSLWDRGGARRF
j_gene: TRBJ1-2; v_gene: TRBV5-4; abundance: .; CDR3aa: ASGAGLPVGGYT
j_gene: TRBJ2-2; v_gene: TRBV7-3; abundance: once; CDR3aa: ASSPRGSNTGELF
j_gene: TRBJ2-7; v_gene: TRBV28; abundance: once; CDR3aa: ASSPIPVLEARTYEQY
j_gene: TRBJ2-6; v_gene: TRBV5-1; abundance: .; CDR3aa: ASSPIPKGVGANVLT
j_gene: TRBJ1-1; v_gene: TRBV6-5; abundance: .; CDR3aa: ASSYSGQGKNTEAF
j_gene: TRBJ1-5; v_gene: TRBV7-3; abundance: .; CDR3aa: ASSIDRGQPQH
j_gene: TRBJ1-6; v_gene: TRBV30; abundance: .; CDR3aa: AWSQGQVYNSPLH
j_gene: TRBJ2-3; v_gene: TRBV7-2; abundance: .; CDR3aa: ASSLGDFKADTQY
j_gene: TRBJ2-1; v_gene: TRBV27; abundance: .; CDR3aa: ASSLAGGPTPQAF
j_gene: TRBJ1-5; v_gene: TRBV4-1; abundance: .; CDR3aa: ASSQDNSRENQPQH